The 23 T cell receptor beta chains below were found in one sample sequenced in a study of T-cell reconstitution after alpha-beta-depleted transplantation in children. The TCRbeta library was prepared with unique molecular identifiers. TCRdb fed the PCR reads into MiXCR, producing one record per CDR3 protein. This table has some 340,000 distinct CDR3 sequences, over 9% appearing once. The sequencing here drew on PBMCs from the stem cell graft donor, taken from the stem cell graft. These receptor sequences come from a human donor who donated a stem cell graft to a child with acute lymphoblastic leukemia.

The chain couples TRBV7-3 to TRBJ2-3, with 9 nucleotides matching TRBD2. Unmatched junction bases numbered 7, after V lost 5 bases and J lost 4 bases. Germline values: CDR1 SGHTA, CDR2 FQGTGA. The CDR3 contains 15 residues. Written as DNA, the CDR3 is TGTGCCAGCAGCCGGGGGGCGGGAGGGTCAGATACGCAGTATTTT. Translated, it gives CASSRGAGGSDTQYF.

This clonotype was recorded a few times. The chain carries TRBV7-3 and TRBJ2-1, with 7 nucleotides matching TRBD1. J gave up 4 bases and V 5 bases, and 2 bases lay outside the gene matches. Germline assignment: CDR1 SGHTA and CDR2 FQGTGA. This CDR3 region has 13 residues. The CDR3 bases are TGTGCCAGCAGCCAGGGACAGTACAATGAGCAGTTCTTC. Amino acid sequence: CASSQGQYNEQFF.

The chain has TRBV7-2 and TRBJ2-7, with TRBD2 matching 9 bases. From germline, CDR1 is SGHTA and CDR2 FQGNSA. V shed 2 bases and J 3 bases; nucleotides not matched to a gene: 11. CDR3 length: 17 amino acids. CDR3 in amino acids: CASSLTPGLAGSYEQYF. The CDR3 DNA reads TGTGCCAGCAGCTTAACTCCGGGACTAGCAGGGAGCTACGAGCAGTACTTC.

In its sample, this clonotype was seen many times. V gene TRBV29-1 combines with J gene TRBJ2-7, with TRBD1 matching 9 bases. The CDR3 totals 14 residues. CDR1 is SQVTM, CDR2 ANQGSEA, per germline. V trimming: 6 bases; J trimming: 5 bases; junction bases outside the gene matches: 11. CDR3 nucleotides: TGCAGCGTACGTCGAGGACAGGGGCTCCACGAGCAGTACTTC. This encodes CSVRRGQGLHEQYF.

In its sample, this clonotype was seen a few times. The CDR3 protein is CASSLDHEQFF. The CDR3 DNA follows: TGCGCCAGCAGCTTGGATCATGAGCAGTTCTTC. The V gene is TRBV5-1, the J gene TRBJ2-1, with D uncertain. Germline CDR1 reads SGHRS; CDR2 reads YFSETQ. The CDR3 is made up of 11 amino acids. Trimming removed 0 bases from V and 8 bases from J, with 3 bases in between.

This clonotype was seen at least ten times. The genes are TRBV4-1 and TRBJ2-1; D tentatively reads TRBD1 or TRBD2 (5 bases each). CDR1 and CDR2 from the germline V gene are MGHRA and YSYEKL. V was shortened by 4 bases and J by 6 bases, with 13 bases between the two germline ends. There are 14 residues in the CDR3. The DNA for the CDR3 is TGCGCCAGCAGCCCGTCAGGGAGTTCCAATGAGCAGTTCTTC. Translated: CASSPSGSSNEQFF.

The chain couples TRBV12-3 or TRBV12-4 to TRBJ2-7; TRBD2 matches 12 bases. This CDR3 region has 15 residues. Unmatched junction bases numbered 8, after V lost 6 bases and J lost 5 bases. CDR3 coding DNA: TGTGCCAGCAGAGTCGGACTAGCGGGACGGAACGAGCAGTACTTC. Encoded protein: CASRVGLAGRNEQYF.

This clonotype was seen only a few times. The V call is TRBV12-3 or TRBV12-4, the J call TRBJ2-6; D unresolved. The CDR3 length is 14 residues. V was clipped by 8 bases and J by 0 bases, with 8 bases between them. CDR3 residues: CASLQDSGANVLTF. In DNA, the CDR3 is TGTGCCAGCCTACAAGACTCTGGGGCCAACGTCCTGACTTTC.

The chain has TRBV5-1 and TRBJ2-7; D gene ambiguous. Germline V gives CDR1 SGHRS, CDR2 YFSETQ. The CDR3 covers 13 residues. Trimming left V 0 bases short and J 3 bases short, with 7 bases between. CDR3 residues: CASSLEDGYEQYF. In DNA, the CDR3 is TGCGCCAGCAGCTTGGAGGACGGCTACGAGCAGTACTTC.

This clonotype has more than one count but fewer than ten. The genes are TRBV7-2 and TRBJ2-7, with 7 nucleotides matching TRBD1. This CDR3 spans 15 amino acids. V shed 5 bases, J shed 5 bases, and the junction held 12 bases outside the gene matches. From germline, CDR1 is SGHTA and CDR2 FQGNSA. The CDR3 DNA sequence: TGTGCCAGCAGCCCGGGACAGCCCCGTCTCCACGAGCAGTACTTC. It yields the protein CASSPGQPRLHEQYF.

This clonotype was found a few times. J is TRBJ2-3 and V is TRBV4-3; D possibly corresponds to TRBD2 (6 bases). Germline CDR1 LGHNA, CDR2 YSLEER. CDR3 size: 14 residues. Trimming shortened V by 4 bases and J by 6 bases, and 14 bases separated the two germline ends. CDR3 residues: CASSRGTKWDTQYF. In DNA, the CDR3 is TGCGCCAGCAGCCGCGGGACCAAATGGGATACGCAGTATTTT.

In the case of this clonotype: This may come from a read error, since a much larger clone is one base off. The rearrangement links TRBV12-3 or TRBV12-4 to TRBJ2-1, with unresolved D. The CDR3 covers 15 residues. The V end lost 2 bases, the J end lost 6 bases, and 14 bases lay between the germline ends. The CDR3 is CASSLRLPQANEQFF. CDR3 nucleotides: TGTGCCAGCAGTTTAAGGCTACCCCAGGCCAATGAGCAGTTCTTC.

The CDR3 DNA is TGTGCCAGCAGTTTAGGACCCGGGATCTATAATTCACCCCTCCACTTT. Translated, it gives CASSLGPGIYNSPLHF. The rearrangement uses TRBV27 and TRBJ1-6; D remains unclear. Trimming cost V 2 bases and J 3 bases, with 11 bases left between them. The CDR3 length is 16 residues. Germline CDR1 reads MNHEY; CDR2 reads SMNVEV (reference sequence).

V usage is TRBV11-1 and J usage is TRBJ2-5; TRBD2 agrees at 13 bases. The CDR3 has 16 amino acids. Germline assignment: CDR1 SGHAT and CDR2 FQDESV (reference sequence). V was clipped by 6 bases and J by 2 bases; unmatched bases: 6. For the CDR3, the DNA is TGTGCCAGCAGTCAAGGACTAGCGGGAGAGCAAGAGACCCAGTACTTC. Translated, it gives CASSQGLAGEQETQYF.

V is TRBV4-3 and J is TRBJ2-5; D uncertain. CDR3 size: 15 residues. CDR1 is LGHNA and CDR2 is YSLEER in the germline V gene. Trimming left V 0 bases short and J 1 base short, with 9 bases between. The CDR3 spells CASSQDARAQETQYF. Written as DNA, the CDR3 is TGCGCCAGCAGCCAAGACGCCCGGGCCCAAGAGACCCAGTACTTC.

The V gene is TRBV7-3, the J gene TRBJ2-3; D gene ambiguous. CDR1 SGHTA and CDR2 FQGTGA come from the germline V gene. The V and J ends lost 3 bases and 2 bases respectively, with 6 bases between them. CDR3 length equals 13 residues. CDR3 sequence (DNA): TGTGCCAGCAGCTTGGATGTCACAGATACGCAGTATTTT. Its translation: CASSLDVTDTQYF.

V usage is TRBV4-3 and J usage is TRBJ2-7; D possibly uses TRBD1 or TRBD2 (6 bases each). With 4 bases removed from V and 0 bases from J, the gap between germline ends came to 13 bases. The CDR3 is 15 amino acids. Germline CDR1 is LGHNA and CDR2 is YSLEER. CDR3 sequence (DNA): TGCGCCAGCAGCCCCTCTCCGGGGGCCTCCTACGAGCAGTACTTC. Its translation: CASSPSPGASYEQYF.

This sequence joins TRBV27 and TRBJ1-1; no clear D gene. The CDR3 consists of 15 residues. Trimming removed 2 bases from V and 3 bases from J, with 13 bases in between. The V gene's germline CDR1 is MNHEY and CDR2 SMNVEV (reference sequence). Here the CDR3 reads CASSLGRQSDTEAFF. The CDR3 region has the DNA TGTGCCAGCAGTTTAGGTCGGCAGTCAGACACTGAAGCTTTCTTT.

This clonotype was seen a handful of times. The V call is TRBV11-3, the J call TRBJ2-7; 7 bases are shared with TRBD1. The CDR3 has 15 amino acids. Germline assignment: CDR1 SGHNT and CDR2 YENEEA. The ends lost 5 bases at V and 1 base at J; junction bases unmatched: 8. The CDR3 reads CASSPNRGRSYEQYF. The CDR3 coding sequence is TGTGCCAGCAGCCCAAACAGGGGCCGTTCCTACGAGCAGTACTTC.

This clonotype was seen a handful of times. The V gene is TRBV15, the J gene TRBJ2-7; TRBD2 aligns across 10 bases. This CDR3 contains 21 residues. Looked up from germline, CDR1 is LNHNV and CDR2 is YYDKDF (reference sequence). The ends lost 0 bases at V and 2 bases at J; junction bases unmatched: 19. The CDR3 DNA reads TGTGCCACCAGCAGAGATATCAGTTGGGGCCCATTAGCGGGAGGAACCTACGAGCAGTACTTC. Translating gives CATSRDISWGPLAGGTYEQYF. The whole variable domain, remainder taken from reference TRBV15 and TRBJ2-7, is DAMVIQNPRYQVTQFGKPVTLSCSQTLNHNVMYWYQQKSSQAPKLLFHYYDKDFNNEADTPDNFQSRRPNTSFCFLDIRSPGLGDTAMYLCATSRDISWGPLAGGTYEQYFGPGTRLTVT.

This clonotype was seen at least ten times. The chain uses TRBV28 and TRBJ2-7; no clear D gene. This CDR3 region has 12 residues. From germline, CDR1 is MDHEN and CDR2 SYDVKM. V was clipped by 2 bases and J by 5 bases, with 7 bases between them. CDR3 amino acids: CASSLGLNEQYF. For the CDR3, the DNA is TGTGCCAGCAGTTTAGGTCTGAACGAGCAGTACTTC.

This clonotype was counted a few times. DNA of the CDR3: TGTGCCAGCAGTTGGGGTATTTATAGCAATCAGCCCCAGCATTTT. Protein sequence: CASSWGIYSNQPQHF. The genes are TRBV27 and TRBJ1-5; D not resolved. Per the germline V gene, CDR1 is MNHEY and CDR2 is SMNVEV (reference sequence). V was shortened by 4 bases and J by 0 bases, with 10 bases between the two germline ends. The CDR3 runs to 15 residues.

V gene TRBV5-1 combines with J gene TRBJ2-2, with D unclear. The CDR3 loop spans 18 amino acids. Germline V CDR1 and CDR2: SGHRS, YFSETQ. V was pared by 3 bases and J by 0 bases, with 18 bases between. The CDR3 DNA reads as TGCGCCAGCAGCTCCCCCTTCCCGCCCGACCCGAACACCGGGGAGCTGTTTTTT. It yields the protein CASSSPFPPDPNTGELFF.